This T cell receptor beta chain was retrieved from a study of CD8 T cells in ankylosing spondylitis. For this clonotype: The antigen is undetermined.

Quantitative barcoded 5'-RACE was used to prepare TCR beta libraries. TCRdb redid the calling of the 5' RACE reads with MiXCR, one entry per CDR3 protein. The sample holds over 200,000 distinct CDR3 sequences; around 18% are singletons and the top ten take approximately 40%. CDR1 and CDR2 from the germline V gene are SGHRS and YFSETQ. Trimming removed 4 bases at V and 9 bases at J, with 14 bases between. The CDR3 is made up of 13 amino acids. Study-wide results and limits: Enrichment of disease-linked clones was reportedly significant in matched ankylosing spondylitis synovial fluid. Certain motif variants had earlier been reported in reactive arthritis synovial fluid and blood. A TCR beta motif of about eight highly homologous variants appeared characteristic of ankylosing spondylitis blood.

This chain uses TRBV5-1 with TRBJ1-5, with D perhaps TRBD1 (5 bases). The sample taken for sequencing was blood, either unsorted or a sorted T cell fraction (not recorded which). The receptor's source is a male donor with ankylosing spondylitis. The chain's CDR3 is CASSPWIGTPQHF. The CDR3 DNA reads TGCGCCAGCAGCCCTTGGATAGGGACGCCCCAGCATTTT.